The TCR beta chain described here comes from a study of response to subunit inactivated influenza vaccine. TCRdb fed the RT-PCR reads into MiXCR, producing one record per CDR3 protein. The repertoire holds about 540,000 distinct CDR3 sequences, roughly a quarter seen once, with about 3% in the top ten. Germline V gives CDR1 SGHTA, CDR2 FQGNSA. Trimming pared 0 bases from V and 10 bases from J, leaving 13 bases between. The CDR3 covers 13 residues. The sample was also linked to a second study, of T cells expressing NK-cell markers. That source notes: UMIs accompanied the 5'RACE template switching by which TCR beta cDNA was made.

The source material was CD4+ T cells sorted from PBMCs, sampled 11 to 12 days after vaccination. The sequence was obtained from a man in his forties or fifties who received an inactivated influenza vaccine. The V and J genes are TRBV7-2 and TRBJ2-7, with D hard to call. The DNA of the CDR3 is TGTGCCAGCAGCTTAGCGATAGGTTCTTTACAGTACTTC. It translates to CASSLAIGSLQYF.